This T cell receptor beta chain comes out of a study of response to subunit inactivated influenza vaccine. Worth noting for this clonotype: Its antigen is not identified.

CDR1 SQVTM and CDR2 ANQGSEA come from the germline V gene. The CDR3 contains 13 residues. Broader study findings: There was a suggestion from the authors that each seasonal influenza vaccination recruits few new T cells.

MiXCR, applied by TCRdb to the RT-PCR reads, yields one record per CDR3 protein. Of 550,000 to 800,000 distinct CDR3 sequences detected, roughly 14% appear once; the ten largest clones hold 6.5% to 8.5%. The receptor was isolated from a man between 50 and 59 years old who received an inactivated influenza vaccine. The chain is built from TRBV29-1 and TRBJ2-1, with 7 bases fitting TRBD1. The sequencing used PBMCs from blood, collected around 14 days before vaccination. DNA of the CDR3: TGCAGGGCTTCGGGACAGAGCTACAATGAGCAGTTCTTC. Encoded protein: CRASGQSYNEQFF.